The sample holds many counts of the clone carrying this T cell receptor (beta chain). Its antigen remains unknown. The sample is drawn from a study of molecular identifiers for immune sequencing clone quantification. General study results and limits: Highly expanded clones may be undercounted when identical TCR molecules share barcodes.

V was cut by 0 bases and J by 3 bases, with 10 bases left in between. The V gene's germline CDR1 is LGHNA and CDR2 YNFKEQ. The CDR3 consists of 15 residues. TCRdb re-analysed the PCR reads in MiXCR, keeping a single row per CDR3 protein. The profile shows some 320,000 distinct CDR3 sequences, roughly 23% of them singletons. This sequence originates from a human donor in good health. Some libraries in this study had Jurkat cell RNA spiked in. The J gene is TRBJ2-3, the V gene TRBV4-2; D possibly corresponds to TRBD2 (6 bases). The sequencing sample was made of naive CD8+ T cells from blood, with Jurkat cell RNA spiked in. Subset denoted: FACS-sorted CD8+CD4-CCR7+CD45RA+ naive T cells. Written as DNA, the CDR3 is TGTGCCAGCAGCCAAGAATGGAGGGAAACAGATACGCAGTATTTT. This translates into CASSQEWRETDTQYF.